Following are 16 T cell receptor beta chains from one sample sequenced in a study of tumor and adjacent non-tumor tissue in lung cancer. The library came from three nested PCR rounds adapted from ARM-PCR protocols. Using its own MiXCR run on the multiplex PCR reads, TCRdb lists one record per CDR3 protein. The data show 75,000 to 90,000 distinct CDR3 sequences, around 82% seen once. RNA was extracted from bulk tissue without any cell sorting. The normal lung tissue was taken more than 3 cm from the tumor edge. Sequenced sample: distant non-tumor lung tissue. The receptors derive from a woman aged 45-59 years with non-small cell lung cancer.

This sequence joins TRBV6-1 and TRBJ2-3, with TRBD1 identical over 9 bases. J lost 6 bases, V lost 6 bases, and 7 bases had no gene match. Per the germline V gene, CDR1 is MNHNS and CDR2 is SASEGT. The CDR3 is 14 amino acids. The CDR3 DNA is TGTGCCAGCAGCAGCACAGGGGGCCGTGATACGCAGTATTTT. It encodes CASSSTGGRDTQYF.

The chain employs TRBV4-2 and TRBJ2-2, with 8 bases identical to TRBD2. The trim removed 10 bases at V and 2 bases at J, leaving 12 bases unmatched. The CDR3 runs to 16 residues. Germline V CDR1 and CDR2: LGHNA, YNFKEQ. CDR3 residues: CAKSFSGTRNTGELFF. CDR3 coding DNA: TGTGCCAAGAGCTTCTCCGGGACTAGAAACACCGGGGAGCTGTTTTTT.

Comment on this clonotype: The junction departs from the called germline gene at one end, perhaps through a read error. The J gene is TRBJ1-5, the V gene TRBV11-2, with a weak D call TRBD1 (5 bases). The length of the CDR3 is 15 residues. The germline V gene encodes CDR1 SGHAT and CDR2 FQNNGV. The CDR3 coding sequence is TGTGCCAGCAGCTTAGAAGACAGAGGTTCCCGGCCCCGGCATTTT. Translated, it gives CASSLEDRGSRPRHF.

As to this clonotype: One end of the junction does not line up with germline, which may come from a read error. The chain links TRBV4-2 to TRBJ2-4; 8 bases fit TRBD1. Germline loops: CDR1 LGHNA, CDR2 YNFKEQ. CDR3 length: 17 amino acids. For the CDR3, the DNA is TGTGTCAGCAGCCTAAATTCAGGGGGCGCGGACAACAACACTCAGTACTTC. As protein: CVSSLNSGGADNNTQYF.

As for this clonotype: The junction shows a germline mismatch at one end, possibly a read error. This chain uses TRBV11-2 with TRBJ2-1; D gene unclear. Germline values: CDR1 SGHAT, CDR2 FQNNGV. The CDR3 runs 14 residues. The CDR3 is CASSSFGDKGEHFF. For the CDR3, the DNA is TGTGCGAGCAGCTCGTTTGGAGATAAGGGTGAGCACTTCTTC.

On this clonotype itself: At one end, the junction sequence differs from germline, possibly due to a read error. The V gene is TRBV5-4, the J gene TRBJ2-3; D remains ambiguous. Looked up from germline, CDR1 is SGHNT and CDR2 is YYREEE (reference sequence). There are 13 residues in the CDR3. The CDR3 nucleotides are TGTGCCAGCACCTTAGATTCACCAGATACGCACTATTTT. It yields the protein CASTLDSPDTHYF.

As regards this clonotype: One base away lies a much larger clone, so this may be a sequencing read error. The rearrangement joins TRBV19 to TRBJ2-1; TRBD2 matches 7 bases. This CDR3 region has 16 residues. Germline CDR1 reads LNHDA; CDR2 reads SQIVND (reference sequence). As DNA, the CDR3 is TGTGCCAGTATTCCATGGGAGGGGATGAGCTACAATGAGCAGCTCTTC. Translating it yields CASIPWEGMSYNEQLF.

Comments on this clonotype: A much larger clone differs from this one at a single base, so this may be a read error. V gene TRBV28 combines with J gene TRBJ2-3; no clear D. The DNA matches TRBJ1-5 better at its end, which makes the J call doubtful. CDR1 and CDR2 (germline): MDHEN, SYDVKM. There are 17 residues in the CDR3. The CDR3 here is CASSLPGLAGAEDTQHF. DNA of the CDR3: TGTGCCAGCAGTTTACCCGGACTAGCGGGAGCCGAAGATACGCAGCATTTT.

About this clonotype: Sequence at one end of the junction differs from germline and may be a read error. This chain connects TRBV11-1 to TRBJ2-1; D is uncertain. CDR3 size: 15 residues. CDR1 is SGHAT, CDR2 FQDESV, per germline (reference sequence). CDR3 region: CTSSPTSSTGNEQFF. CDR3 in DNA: TGTACCAGCAGCCCGACTTCTTCGACGGGCAATGAGCAGTTCTTC. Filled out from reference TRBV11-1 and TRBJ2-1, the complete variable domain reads EAEVAQSPRYKITEKSQAVAFWCDPISGHATLYWYRQILGQGPELLVQFQDESVVDDSQLPKDRFSAERLKGVDSTLKIQPAELGDSAMYLCTSSPTSSTGNEQFFGPGTRLTVL.

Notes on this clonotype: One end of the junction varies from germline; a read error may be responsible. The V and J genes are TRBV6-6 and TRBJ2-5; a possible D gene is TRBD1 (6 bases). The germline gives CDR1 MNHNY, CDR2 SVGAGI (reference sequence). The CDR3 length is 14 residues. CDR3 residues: CANSDSDSQEIQYF. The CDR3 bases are TGTGCCAACAGTGACTCGGACAGCCAAGAGATCCAGTACTTC.

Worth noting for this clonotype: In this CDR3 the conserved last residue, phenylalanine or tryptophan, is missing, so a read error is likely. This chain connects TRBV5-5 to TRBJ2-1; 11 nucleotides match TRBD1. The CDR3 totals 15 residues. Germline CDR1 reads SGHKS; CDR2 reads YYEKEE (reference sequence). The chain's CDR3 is CASSFGQGAGNEQFL. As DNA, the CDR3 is TGTGCTAGCAGCTTCGGACAGGGGGCTGGCAATGAGCAGTTCTTA.

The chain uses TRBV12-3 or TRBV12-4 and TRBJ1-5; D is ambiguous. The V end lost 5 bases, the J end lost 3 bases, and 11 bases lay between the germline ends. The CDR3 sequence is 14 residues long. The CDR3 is CASSIREDNQPQHF. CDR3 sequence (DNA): TGTGCCAGCAGTATAAGAGAAGACAATCAGCCCCAGCATTTT.

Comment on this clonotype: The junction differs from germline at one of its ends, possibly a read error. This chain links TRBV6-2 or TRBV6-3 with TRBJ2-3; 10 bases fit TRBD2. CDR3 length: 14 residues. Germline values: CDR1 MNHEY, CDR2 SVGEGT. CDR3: CASSGLAAIDTQYF. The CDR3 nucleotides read TGTGCTAGCAGTGGACTAGCGGCAATAGATACGCAGTATTTT.

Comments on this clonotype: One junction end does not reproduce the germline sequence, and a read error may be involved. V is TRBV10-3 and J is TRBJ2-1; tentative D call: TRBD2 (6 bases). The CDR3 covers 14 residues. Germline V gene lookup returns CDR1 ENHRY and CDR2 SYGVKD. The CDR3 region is CAIGNGRMESEQSF. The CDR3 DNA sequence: TGTGCCATCGGAAACGGGAGAATGGAGAGTGAGCAATCCTTC.

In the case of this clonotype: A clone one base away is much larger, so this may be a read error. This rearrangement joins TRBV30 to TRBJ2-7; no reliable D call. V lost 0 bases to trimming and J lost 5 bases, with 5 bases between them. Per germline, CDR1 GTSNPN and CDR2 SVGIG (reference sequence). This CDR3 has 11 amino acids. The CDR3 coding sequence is TGTGCCTGGAGTGTTGTTAACGAGCAGTACGTC. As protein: CAWSVVNEQYV.

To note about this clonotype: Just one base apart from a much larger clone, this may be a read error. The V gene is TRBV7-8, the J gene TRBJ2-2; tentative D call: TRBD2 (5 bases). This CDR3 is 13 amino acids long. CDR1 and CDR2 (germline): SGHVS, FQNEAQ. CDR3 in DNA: TGTGCCAGCAGCCCAATTATCACCGGGGAGCTGCTTTTT. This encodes CASSPIITGELLF.